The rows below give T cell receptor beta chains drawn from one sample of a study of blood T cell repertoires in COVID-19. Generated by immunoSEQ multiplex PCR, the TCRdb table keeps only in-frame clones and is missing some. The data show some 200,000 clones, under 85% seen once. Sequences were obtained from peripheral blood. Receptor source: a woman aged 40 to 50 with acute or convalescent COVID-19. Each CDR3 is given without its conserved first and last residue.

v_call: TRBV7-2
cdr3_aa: ASSRSGRSNEQF

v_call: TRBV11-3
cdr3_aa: ASSTRAGVEQF

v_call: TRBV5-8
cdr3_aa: ASSFPGQETEAF

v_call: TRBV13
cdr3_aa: ASSTYKQRQGIGSPLH

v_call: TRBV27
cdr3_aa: ASSFGRAEGGYT

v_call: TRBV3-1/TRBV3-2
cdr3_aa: ASSLKGGQETQY

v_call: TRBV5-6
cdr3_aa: ASSLTLSYGYT

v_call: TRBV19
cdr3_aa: ASSFGRLGTALYSEYGYT

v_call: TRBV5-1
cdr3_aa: ASSLGAAQRMVDEQY

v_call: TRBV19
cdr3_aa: ASGRTSYEQF

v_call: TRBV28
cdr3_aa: ASSPSGDLNTEAF

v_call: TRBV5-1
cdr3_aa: ASKRSEDTEAF

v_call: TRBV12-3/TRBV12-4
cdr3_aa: ASSFRKRGGYT